The clone carrying this TCR beta chain has a handful of counts. The antigen is not known. Unmatched junction bases numbered 6, after V lost 6 bases and J lost 9 bases. The CDR3 has 13 residues. Germline V CDR1 and CDR2: MNHNS, SASEGT. This sample is drawn from a study of spatial heterogeneity in lung cancer. In the study overall: In the raw reads, each unique TCR and UMI combination was present more than ten times on average.

The sample's time point: sample taken at primary tumor resection. Whole RNA was taken from tumor, nontumor lung or frozen PBMC; it was then sequenced unsorted. Donors were some 72 untreated early-stage non-small cell lung cancer patients. Study results and caveats: Blood showed ubiquitous tumor TCRs more often at resection than at routine follow-up.

Every TCR cDNA molecule bore a unique molecular identifier. TCRdb independently ran MiXCR on the 5' RACE reads; one entry per CDR3 protein. The repertoire holds 75,000 to 85,000 distinct CDR3 sequences, with roughly a fifth as singletons. The clonotype comes from a male donor with early-stage non-small cell lung cancer. The chain joins TRBV6-1 to TRBJ1-2; 11 nucleotides match TRBD1. The input for sequencing was PBMCs, taken at surgery. CDR3 nucleotide sequence: TGTGCCAGCAGGGGGACAGGGGGAGATCGCTACACCTTC. Translating gives CASRGTGGDRYTF.